One TCR beta chain is described in this entry. What it binds is not known. Regarding the study as a whole: The larger-cohort validation was restricted to a single TCR beta V-J rearrangement rather than whole repertoires. Tumor Treg TCRs overlapped most with tumor naive CD4+ cells.

Full-length variable regions came from constant-region reverse primers plus semi-nested Nested Universal Primer A PCR. Using its own MiXCR run on the 5' RACE reads, TCRdb lists one record per CDR3 protein. The sample includes tens of thousands of distinct CDR3 sequences, around 26% of them seen just once. This CDR3 is 11 amino acids long. V was shortened by 5 bases and J by 7 bases, with 5 bases between the two germline ends. Germline-derived CDR1 and CDR2 are MNHEY and SVGEGT. The chain employs TRBV6-2 or TRBV6-3 and TRBJ1-4; D may be TRBD1 (5 bases). This TCR was sampled from a female donor with breast cancer. The sequenced material came from naive CD4+ T cells sorted from blood. Subset indicated: naive CD4+ T cells, CD4+CD45RA+CD25-. The CDR3 DNA follows: TGTGCCAGCAGTACAGGTGAAAAACTGTTTTTT. Amino acid sequence: CASSTGEKLFF.